These T cell receptor beta chains were read from a single sample in a study of Graves' ophthalmopathy and Graves' hyperthyroidism. TCRdb ran MiXCR on the multiplex PCR reads and lists one entry per CDR3 protein. Of roughly 610,000 distinct CDR3 sequences in the sample, around a fifth were seen once. What was sequenced was peripheral blood. All receptors come from a woman under 30 with stable Graves' hyperthyroidism. Some clones in this sample may be carry-over from other donors' samples. CDR3s include the opening cysteine and the closing phenylalanine or tryptophan. A D gene is named only where the DNA matches it firmly. Rows may omit the clone size; those that give it use once, few, many or a size class.

j_call	d_call	v_call	clone_size	cdr3_nt	cdr3_aa
TRBJ2-7	TRBD2	TRBV6-1	once	TGTGCCAGCGAGATTCCCATCTGGGGGGGACGGTTGAACGAGCAGTACTTC	CASEIPIWGGRLNEQYF
TRBJ2-2	-	TRBV28	once	TGTGCCAGCAGCCGACAGGAGGACACCGGGGAGCTGTTTTTT	CASSRQEDTGELFF
TRBJ2-7	-	TRBV3-1	-	TGTGCCAGCAGCCAAGATCTGGTGGGGGGGCGGTACGAGCAGTACTTC	CASSQDLVGGRYEQYF
TRBJ1-1	-	TRBV7-2	many	TGTGCCAGCAGCCCAGAATTGGGGACCAACACTGAAGCTTTCTTT	CASSPELGTNTEAFF
TRBJ1-2	-	TRBV12-3/TRBV12-4	-	TGTGCCAGCAGGGACCTCAGGGGTAACTATGGCTACACCTTC	CASRDLRGNYGYTF
TRBJ2-7	-	TRBV6-1	-	TGTGCCAGCAGTCGGGACGGAGGGGGCTCCTACGAGCAGTACTTC	CASSRDGGGSYEQYF
TRBJ1-1	-	TRBV6-5	many	TGTGCCAGCAGTTATGCGGCTGAGGCTTTCTTT	CASSYAAEAFF
TRBJ2-7	-	TRBV6-1	many	TGTGCCAGCAGTGAAAACGGGATCGAGCAGTACTTC	CASSENGIEQYF
TRBJ1-3	-	TRBV5-1	many	TGCGCCAGCAGCCTCTCCGGGGGGGATGGAAACACCATATATTTT	CASSLSGGDGNTIYF
TRBJ1-1	-	TRBV11-2	many	TGTGCCAGCAGTGGTCGTCCGGGGGGGAGTTCAAACACTGAAGCTTTCTTT	CASSGRPGGSSNTEAFF
TRBJ1-2	-	TRBV6-5	many	TGTGCCAGCAGATCCTGGGACAATGGCTACACCTTC	CASRSWDNGYTF
TRBJ2-7	TRBD2	TRBV10-3	-	TGTGCCATCAGTGAGTCCAGGCCGCGGGAGGGCGGCCCTCAGCGCGAGCAGTACTTC	CAISESRPREGGPQREQYF
TRBJ2-4	-	TRBV30	many	TGTGCCTGGACCCTGAGAGCTAAAAACATTCAGTACTTC	CAWTLRAKNIQYF
TRBJ1-6	-	TRBV12-3/TRBV12-4	many	TGTGCCAGCAGACCCCGGGGGGATAGTGCCCTCCACTTT	CASRPRGDSALHF
TRBJ2-5	TRBD1	TRBV12-3/TRBV12-4	-	TGTGCCAGCAGTGCCGGACAGGGTGCTGCGACCCAGTACTTC	CASSAGQGAATQYF
TRBJ1-2	TRBD1	TRBV28	-	TGTGCCAGCAGTTCCCCCCCAGGGACAGGGGACGGCTACACCTTC	CASSSPPGTGDGYTF